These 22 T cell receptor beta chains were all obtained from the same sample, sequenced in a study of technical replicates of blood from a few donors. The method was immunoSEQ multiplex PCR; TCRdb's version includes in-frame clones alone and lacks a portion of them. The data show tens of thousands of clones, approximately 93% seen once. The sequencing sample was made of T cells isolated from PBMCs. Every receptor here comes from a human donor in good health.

The CDR3 nucleotides read TGCGCCAGCAGCTACGGAACAGGGGGACAGCCCCAGCATTTT. It encodes CASSYGTGGQPQHF. The V and J genes are TRBV4-1 and TRBJ1-5; 8 bases line up with TRBD1. CDR1 is MGHRA, CDR2 YSYEKL, per germline. The junction had 7 bases not matched to a gene; V was cut back by 5 bases and J by 7 bases. The length of the CDR3 is 14 residues.

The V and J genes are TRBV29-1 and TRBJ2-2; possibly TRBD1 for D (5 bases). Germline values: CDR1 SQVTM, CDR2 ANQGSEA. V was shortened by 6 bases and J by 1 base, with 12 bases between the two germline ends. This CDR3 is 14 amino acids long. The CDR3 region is CSVKDTGNTGELFF. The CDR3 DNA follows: TGCAGCGTCAAGGACACAGGGAACACCGGGGAGCTGTTTTTT.

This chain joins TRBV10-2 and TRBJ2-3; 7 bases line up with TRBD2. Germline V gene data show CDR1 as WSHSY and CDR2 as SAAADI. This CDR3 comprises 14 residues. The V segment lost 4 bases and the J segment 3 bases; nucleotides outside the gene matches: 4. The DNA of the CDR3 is TGCGCCAGCAGTGTGGCGGGAGTTACAGATACGCAGTATTTT. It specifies CASSVAGVTDTQYF.

The CDR3 bases are TGTGCCAGCTCCCCACGCACGGTGACCTACGAGCAGTACTTC. It codes for CASSPRTVTYEQYF. J is TRBJ2-7 and V is TRBV27, with unresolved D. Per germline, CDR1 MNHEY and CDR2 SMNVEV (reference sequence). There are 14 residues in the CDR3. The V end lost 8 bases, the J end lost 2 bases, and 16 bases lay between the germline ends.

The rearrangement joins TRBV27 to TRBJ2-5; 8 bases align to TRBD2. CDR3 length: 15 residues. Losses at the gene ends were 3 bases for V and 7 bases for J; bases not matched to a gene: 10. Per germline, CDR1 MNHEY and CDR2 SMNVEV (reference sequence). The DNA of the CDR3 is TGTGCCAGCAGTTTGGCTAGCGGGCGATCGTGGACCCAGTACTTC. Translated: CASSLASGRSWTQYF.

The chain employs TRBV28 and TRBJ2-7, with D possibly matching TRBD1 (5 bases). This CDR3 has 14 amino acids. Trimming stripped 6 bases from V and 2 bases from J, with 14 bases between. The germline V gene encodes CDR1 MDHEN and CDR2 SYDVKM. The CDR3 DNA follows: TGTGCCAGCAGAGATCCGACAGAAACCTACGAGCAGTACTTC. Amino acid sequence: CASRDPTETYEQYF.

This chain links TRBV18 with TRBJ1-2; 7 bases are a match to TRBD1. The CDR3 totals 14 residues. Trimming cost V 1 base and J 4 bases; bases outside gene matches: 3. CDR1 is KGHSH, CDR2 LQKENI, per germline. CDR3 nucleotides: TGTGCCAGCTCACCACAGGGACAGTCCTATGGCTACACCTTC. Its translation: CASSPQGQSYGYTF.

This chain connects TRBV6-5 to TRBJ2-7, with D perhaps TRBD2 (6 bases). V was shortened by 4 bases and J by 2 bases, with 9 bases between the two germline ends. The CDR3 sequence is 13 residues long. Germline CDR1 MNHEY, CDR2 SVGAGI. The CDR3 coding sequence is TGTGCCAGCAGTTCCGGGGGAACCTACGAGCAGTACTTC. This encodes CASSSGGTYEQYF.

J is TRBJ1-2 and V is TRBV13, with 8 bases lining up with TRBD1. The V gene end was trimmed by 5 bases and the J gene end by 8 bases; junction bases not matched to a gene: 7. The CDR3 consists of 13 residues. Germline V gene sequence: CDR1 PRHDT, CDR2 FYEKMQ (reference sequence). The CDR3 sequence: CASSRTGSGGYTF. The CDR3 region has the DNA TGTGCCAGCAGCCGGACAGGGTCGGGGGGCTACACCTTC.

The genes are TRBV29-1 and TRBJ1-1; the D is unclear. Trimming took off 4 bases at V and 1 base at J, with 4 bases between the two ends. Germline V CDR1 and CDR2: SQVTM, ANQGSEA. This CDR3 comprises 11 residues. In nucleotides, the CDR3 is TGCAGCGTTGGGAGGAACACTGAAGCTTTCTTT. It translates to CSVGRNTEAFF.

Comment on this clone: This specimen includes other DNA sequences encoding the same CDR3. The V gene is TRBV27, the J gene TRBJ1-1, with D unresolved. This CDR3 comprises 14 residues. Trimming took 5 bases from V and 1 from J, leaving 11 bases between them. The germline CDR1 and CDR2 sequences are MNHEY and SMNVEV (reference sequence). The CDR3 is CASSLAGKNTEAFF. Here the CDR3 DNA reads TGTGCCAGCAGTCTGGCGGGGAAGAACACTGAAGCTTTCTTT.

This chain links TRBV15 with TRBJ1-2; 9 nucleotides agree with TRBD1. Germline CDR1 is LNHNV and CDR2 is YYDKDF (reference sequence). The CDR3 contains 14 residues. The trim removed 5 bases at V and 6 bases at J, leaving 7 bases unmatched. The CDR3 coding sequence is TGTGCCACCAGCCCCCGGGACAGGGTTGATGGCTACACCTTC. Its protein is CATSPRDRVDGYTF.

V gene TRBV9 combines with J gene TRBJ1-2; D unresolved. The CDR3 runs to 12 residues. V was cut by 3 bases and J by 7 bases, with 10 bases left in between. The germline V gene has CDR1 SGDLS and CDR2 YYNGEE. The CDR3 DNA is TGTGCCAGCAGCGGACTGAATCGTGGCTACACCTTC. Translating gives CASSGLNRGYTF. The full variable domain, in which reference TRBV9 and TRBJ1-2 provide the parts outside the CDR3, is DSGVTQTPKHLITATGQRVTLRCSPRSGDLSVYWYQQSLDQGLQFLIQYYNGEERAKGNILERFSAQQFPDLHSELNLSSLELGDSALYFCASSGLNRGYTFGSGTRLTVV.

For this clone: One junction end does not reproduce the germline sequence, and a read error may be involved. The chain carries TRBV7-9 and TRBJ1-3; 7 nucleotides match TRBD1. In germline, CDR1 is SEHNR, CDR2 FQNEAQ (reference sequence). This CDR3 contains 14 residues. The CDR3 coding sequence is TGTGCCAGCAGCGGGGTAGGACAGGTACGGCACCCACATTTT. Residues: CASSGVGQVRHPHF.

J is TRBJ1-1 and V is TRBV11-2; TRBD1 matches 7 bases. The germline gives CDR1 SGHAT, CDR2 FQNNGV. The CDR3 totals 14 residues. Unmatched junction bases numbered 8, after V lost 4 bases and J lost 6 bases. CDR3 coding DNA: TGTGCCAGCAGCTCAATACAGGGGTTCGCTGAAGCTTTCTTT. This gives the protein CASSSIQGFAEAFF.

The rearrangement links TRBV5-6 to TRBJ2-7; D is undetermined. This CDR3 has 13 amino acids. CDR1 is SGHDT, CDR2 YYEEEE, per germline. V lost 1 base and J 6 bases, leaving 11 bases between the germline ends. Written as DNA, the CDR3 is TGTGCCAGCAGCTTGCCTCTCCTCGGCGAGCAGTACTTC. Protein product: CASSLPLLGEQYF. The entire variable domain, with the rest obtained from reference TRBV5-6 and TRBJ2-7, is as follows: DAGVTQSPTHLIKTRGQQVTLRCSPKSGHDTVSWYQQALGQGPQFIFQYYEEEERQRGNFPDRFSGHQFPNYSSELNVNALLLGDSALYLCASSLPLLGEQYFGPGTRLTVT.

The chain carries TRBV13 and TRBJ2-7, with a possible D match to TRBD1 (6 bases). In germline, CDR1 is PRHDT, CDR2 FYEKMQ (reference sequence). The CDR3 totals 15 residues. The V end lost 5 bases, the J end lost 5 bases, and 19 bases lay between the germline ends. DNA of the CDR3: TGTGCCAGCAGCCTCTTCTGGGACACCCCAGACGAGCAGTACTTC. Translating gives CASSLFWDTPDEQYF.

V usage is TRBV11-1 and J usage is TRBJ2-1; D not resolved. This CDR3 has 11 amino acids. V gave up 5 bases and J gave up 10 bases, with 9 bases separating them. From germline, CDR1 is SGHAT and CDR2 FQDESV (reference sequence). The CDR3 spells CASSPQAEQFF. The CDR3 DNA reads TGTGCCAGCAGCCCTCAGGCGGAGCAGTTCTTC.

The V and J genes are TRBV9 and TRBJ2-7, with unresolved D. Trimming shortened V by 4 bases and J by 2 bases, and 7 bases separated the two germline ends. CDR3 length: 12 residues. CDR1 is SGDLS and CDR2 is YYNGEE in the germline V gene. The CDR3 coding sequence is TGTGCCAGCAGCTCCAGTACCTACGAGCAGTACTTC. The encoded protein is CASSSSTYEQYF.

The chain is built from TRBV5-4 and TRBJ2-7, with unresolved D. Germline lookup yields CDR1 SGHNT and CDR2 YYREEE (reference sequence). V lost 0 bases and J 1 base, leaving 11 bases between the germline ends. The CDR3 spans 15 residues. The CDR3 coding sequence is TGTGCCAGCAGCTTGGGACGAGGCGTGTCCTACGAGCAGTACTTC. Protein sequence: CASSLGRGVSYEQYF.

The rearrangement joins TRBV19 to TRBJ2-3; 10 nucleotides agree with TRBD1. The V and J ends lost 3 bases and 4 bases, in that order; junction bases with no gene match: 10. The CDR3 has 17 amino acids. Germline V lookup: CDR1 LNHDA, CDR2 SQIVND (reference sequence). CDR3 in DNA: TGTGCCAGTAGTATCCATTTGGGGACAGGGGTACCAGATACGCAGTATTTT. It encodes CASSIHLGTGVPDTQYF.

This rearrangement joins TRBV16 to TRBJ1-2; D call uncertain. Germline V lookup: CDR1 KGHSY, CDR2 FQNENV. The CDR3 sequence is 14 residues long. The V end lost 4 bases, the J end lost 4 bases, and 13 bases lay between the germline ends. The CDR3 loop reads CASSRRDLLYGYTF. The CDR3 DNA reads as TGTGCCAGCAGCCGGAGGGATTTGCTCTATGGCTACACCTTC.